Each of the 20 T cell receptor beta chains below was sequenced from the same sample in a study of identifying expanded T cells in peripheral blood (dated by TCRdb to between 2018 and 2021). Library preparation used the immunoSEQ multiplex PCR assay. TCRdb carries this immuneACCESS record with in-frame sequences only. Its versions omit some clonotypes, under half of them owing to an unresolved V gene in the studies checked, with the rest unexplained. This sample comprises roughly 78,000 clones, roughly nine tenths of them detected only once. 3.3% of the sample is taken by the ten largest. The sequencing input was blood. These receptors were obtained from a person between 18 and 69 years old in good health.

CDR3 sequence reads: CASSHYLRPGQGETQYF. CDR3 DNA sequence: TGTGCCAGCAGCCACTATCTTCGTCCGGGACAGGGGGAGACCCAGTACTTC. V usage is TRBV5-4 and J usage is TRBJ2-5; 10 positions match TRBD1. V dropped 4 bases and J dropped 5; count of bases not matched to a gene: 14. Germline V gives CDR1 SGHNT, CDR2 YYREEE (reference sequence). CDR3 length equals 17 residues.

This clone appeared once. The rearrangement joins TRBV9 to TRBJ2-1; the match to TRBD2 covers 14 bases. The CDR3 loop spans 15 amino acids. Germline CDR1 is SGDLS and CDR2 is YYNGEE. V was pared by 4 bases and J by 10 bases, with 7 bases of the junction left unmatched. CDR3 in DNA: TGTGCCAGCAGCACCCGACTAGCGGGAGGGGAGGAGCAGTTCTTC. It encodes CASSTRLAGGEEQFF.

This clone appeared a single time. J is TRBJ2-1 and V is TRBV27; 7 bases are shared with TRBD1. The V gene's germline CDR1 is MNHEY and CDR2 SMNVEV (reference sequence). With V trimmed by 7 bases and J by 9 bases, 9 bases remained unmatched. The CDR3 extends over 13 amino acids. The CDR3 sequence is CASNERGPGEQFF. The CDR3 DNA is TGTGCCAGCAACGAGAGGGGGCCGGGTGAGCAGTTCTTC.

The CDR3 nucleotides read TGCAGCGTTGACCGGTCAGGGGGTAAAGGCTACACCTTC. Its protein is CSVDRSGGKGYTF. The chain recombines TRBV29-1 with TRBJ1-2; 7 bases are shared with TRBD1. With V trimmed by 3 bases and J by 8 bases, 9 bases remained unmatched. Germline loops: CDR1 SQVTM, CDR2 ANQGSEA. This CDR3 has 13 amino acids.

The CDR3 here is CASRAGLAGVTYEQYF. In DNA, the CDR3 is TGTGCCAGCAGGGCCGGACTAGCGGGAGTGACCTACGAGCAGTACTTC. V and J are TRBV13 and TRBJ2-7; 13 bases agree with TRBD2. The CDR3 runs 16 residues. The germline CDR1 and CDR2 sequences are PRHDT and FYEKMQ (reference sequence). Unmatched junction bases numbered 7, after V lost 6 bases and J lost 2 bases.

In this sample, this clone turned up once. The CDR3 coding sequence is TGTGCCAGCAGCCAAACTCAGGGACAGCTTAATGAAAAACTGTTTTTT. It codes for CASSQTQGQLNEKLFF. The V gene is TRBV7-6, the J gene TRBJ1-4; 7 bases agree with TRBD1. Trimming took 5 bases from V and 4 from J; bases not matched to a gene: 10. The CDR3 length is 16 residues. Germline V gene sequence: CDR1 SGHVS, CDR2 FNYEAQ. Filled out from reference TRBV7-6 and TRBJ1-4, the complete variable domain reads GAGVSQSPRYKVTKRGQDVALRCDPISGHVSLYWYRQALGQGPEFLTYFNYEAQQDKSGLPNDRFSAERPEGSISTLTIQRTEQRDSAMYRCASSQTQGQLNEKLFFGSGTQLSVL.

This chain links TRBV9 with TRBJ2-4, with 7 bases identical to TRBD2. The CDR3 runs to 16 residues. The ends lost 0 bases at V and 3 bases at J; junction bases unmatched: 6. Germline values: CDR1 SGDLS, CDR2 YYNGEE. CDR3 DNA: TGTGCCAGCAGCGTAGGAGCGGGATTGGACAAAAACATTCAGTACTTC. Translated, it gives CASSVGAGLDKNIQYF. Supplemented by reference TRBV9 and TRBJ2-4, the full variable domain reads DSGVTQTPKHLITATGQRVTLRCSPRSGDLSVYWYQQSLDQGLQFLIQYYNGEERAKGNILERFSAQQFPDLHSELNLSSLELGDSALYFCASSVGAGLDKNIQYFGAGTRLSVL.

V gene TRBV7-2 combines with J gene TRBJ2-1; no reliable D call. Deletions cut 5 bases from V and 9 bases from J, with 17 bases between. CDR1 is SGHTA and CDR2 is FQGNSA in the germline V gene. This CDR3 is 14 amino acids long. CDR3 in amino acids: CASSPRVQFAEQFF. DNA for the CDR3: TGTGCCAGCAGCCCTAGGGTCCAGTTTGCTGAGCAGTTCTTC.

The rearrangement joins TRBV29-1 to TRBJ1-2, with a possible D match to TRBD1 (6 bases). V lost 1 base, J lost 7 bases, and 16 bases lay in between. There are 14 residues in the CDR3. The V gene's germline CDR1 is SQVTM and CDR2 ANQGSEA. CDR3 coding DNA: TGCAGCGTTGAAGTGGTGTTGGGAGGGGGTGGCTACACCTTC. Its translation: CSVEVVLGGGGYTF.

The chain joins TRBV4-2 to TRBJ2-1; 10 bases are shared with TRBD2. The CDR3 runs to 17 residues. In germline, CDR1 is LGHNA, CDR2 YNFKEQ. V shed 1 base, J shed 7 bases, and the junction held 10 bases outside the gene matches. As DNA, the CDR3 is TGTGCCAGCAGCCAAGGGGTAGCGGGAGGCCAGGGGAATGAGCAGTTCTTC. Encoded protein: CASSQGVAGGQGNEQFF.

The chain links TRBV7-2 to TRBJ2-7, with 8 bases that match TRBD2. The V gene's germline CDR1 is SGHTA and CDR2 FQGNSA. V lost 5 bases to trimming and J lost 3 bases; unmatched junction nucleotides: 6. The CDR3 has 14 residues. The CDR3 reads CASSPGGGNYEQYF. The CDR3 coding sequence is TGTGCCAGCAGCCCCGGGGGGGGGAACTACGAGCAGTACTTC. The full variable domain, its missing parts supplied by reference TRBV7-2 and TRBJ2-7, is GAGVSQSPSNKVTEKGKDVELRCDPISGHTALYWYRQSLGQGLEFLIYFQGNSAPDKSGLPSDRFSAERTGGSVSTLTIQRTQQEDSAVYLCASSPGGGNYEQYFGPGTRLTVT.

The rearrangement links TRBV11-3 to TRBJ2-3; D is unresolved. Germline assignment: CDR1 SGHNT and CDR2 YENEEA. The ends were cut back, 3 bases at V and 4 bases at J, with 8 bases in the middle. CDR3 size: 13 residues. DNA of the CDR3: TGTGCCAGCAGCTTCCCGGGCGCAGATACGCAGTATTTT. Its protein is CASSFPGADTQYF.

The chain recombines TRBV21-1 with TRBJ2-7; the tabulated D call, TRBD2, remains unverified against the DNA. TRBV21-1 is tagged as a pseudogene. CDR3 length equals 16 residues. The CDR3 DNA sequence: TGTGCCAGCAGCGTCACGGGCGGGGAGGCTGGGGACGAGCAGTACTTC. Its protein is CASSVTGGEAGDEQYF.

The chain combines TRBV6-6 with TRBJ2-7; TRBD1 is a possible D gene (6 bases). The germline CDR1 and CDR2 sequences are MNHNY and SVGAGI (reference sequence). This CDR3 is 14 amino acids long. Trimming removed 7 bases at V and 4 bases at J, with 17 bases between. The chain's CDR3 is CASTKGEGGYEQYF. The CDR3 DNA is TGTGCCAGCACCAAAGGGGAAGGGGGTTACGAGCAGTACTTC.

The chain employs TRBV19 and TRBJ1-1; the D gene is possibly TRBD1 (5 bases). Germline CDR1 reads LNHDA; CDR2 reads SQIVND (reference sequence). Trimming removed 3 bases at V and 6 bases at J, with 11 bases between. This CDR3 is built from 13 residues. In nucleotides, the CDR3 is TGTGCCAGTAGTATGGGGGGACGTGCTGAAGCTTTCTTT. Translating gives CASSMGGRAEAFF.

This chain joins TRBV21-1 and TRBJ1-2. TRBV21-1 has pseudogene status. This CDR3 region has 16 residues. In nucleotides, the CDR3 is TGTGCCAGCAGCAAAGGCCCTTCCGACTCTCCCTATGGCTACACCTTC. Translation: CASSKGPSDSPYGYTF.

The chain couples TRBV4-2 to TRBJ2-3, with 8 positions matching TRBD2. From germline, CDR1 is LGHNA and CDR2 YNFKEQ. Trimming took 0 bases from V and 0 from J; bases not matched to a gene: 5. The length of the CDR3 is 17 residues. The CDR3 loop reads CASSQELAATSTDTQYF. CDR3 bases: TGTGCCAGCAGCCAAGAACTAGCGGCGACTAGCACAGATACGCAGTATTTT.

The chain recombines TRBV6-5 with TRBJ2-1; no clear D gene. The germline CDR1 and CDR2 sequences are MNHEY and SVGAGI. CDR3 length equals 11 residues. V shed 3 bases and J shed 11 bases, with 8 bases lying between them. The CDR3 is CASSYLRQQFF. The CDR3 DNA reads as TGTGCCAGCAGTTATCTCCGGCAGCAGTTCTTC.

The chain is built from TRBV7-3 and TRBJ2-4; 13 bases agree with TRBD2. The V segment lost 6 bases and the J segment 5 bases; nucleotides outside the gene matches: 4. The CDR3 totals 15 residues. Germline assignment: CDR1 SGHTA and CDR2 FQGTGA. The CDR3 reads CASSRTSGSQNIQYF. CDR3 DNA: TGTGCCAGCAGTCGGACTAGCGGGAGTCAAAACATTCAGTACTTC.

The chain links TRBV5-5 to TRBJ2-1; 11 bases line up with TRBD1. This CDR3 is 17 amino acids long. CDR1 is SGHKS, CDR2 YYEKEE, per germline (reference sequence). Unmatched junction bases numbered 9, after V lost 3 bases and J lost 4 bases. The CDR3 nucleotides are TGTGCCAGCAGCTGGGTCCTCGGGACAGGGGGTTACAATGAGCAGTTCTTC. Protein product: CASSWVLGTGGYNEQFF.